The clone carrying this T cell receptor (beta chain) showed up many times. Its antigen is not known. This record belongs to a study of early T cells in non-severe SARS-CoV-2 infection. Whole-study context: Sequencing targeted bulk RNA from unsorted whole blood, leaving chains unpaired.

Study-level findings and limits: CD4 and private specificities were missed by VDJdb matching, which favored anti-spike CD8 responses.

Unique molecular identifiers were attached to individual cDNA molecules. TCRdb re-called the 5' RACE reads with MiXCR, one entry per CDR3 protein. The sample holds 25,000 to 30,000 distinct CDR3 sequences, more than 4.5% seen once. The CDR3 is made up of 14 amino acids. The ends lost 7 bases at V and 5 bases at J; junction bases unmatched: 11. The germline gives CDR1 SGHAT, CDR2 FQNNGV. The chain recombines TRBV11-2 with TRBJ2-7; 7 positions match TRBD1. Material: whole blood. This receptor was obtained from an adult who was a healthcare worker with PCR-confirmed SARS-CoV-2 infection or an uninfected control (not recorded which). The CDR3 here is CASKPGQSLNEQYF. The CDR3, as DNA: TGTGCCAGCAAACCGGGACAGTCTCTGAACGAGCAGTACTTC. The complete variable domain, with remaining parts taken from reference TRBV11-2 and TRBJ2-7, reads EAGVAQSPRYKIIEKRQSVAFWCNPISGHATLYWYQQILGQGPKLLIQFQNNGVVDDSQLPKDRFSAERLKGVDSTLKIQPAKLEDSAVYLCASKPGQSLNEQYFGPGTRLTVT.